The clone carrying this T cell receptor (beta chain) came up many times. Its target is not known. Newly diagnosed hyperthyroidism patients aged 18 to 65 years had disease lasting under 2 months. Regions amplified from RNA transcripts were the TCR beta CDR3 regions. HTBI primers were used for first-round RT-PCR of the TCR CDR3. MiXCR, applied by TCRdb to the multiplex PCR reads, yields one record per CDR3 protein. The sample shows some 420,000 distinct CDR3 sequences, approximately 15% of them seen only once. The data were obtained in a study of T cells in Graves' hyperthyroidism and ophthalmopathy. Study information: Specimen type is peripheral blood, collected at initial diagnosis prior to any treatment.

This CDR3 region has 15 residues. CDR1 is SNHLY, CDR2 FYNNEI, per germline. V shed 4 bases, J shed 4 bases, and the junction held 3 bases outside the gene matches. Whole-study results and caveats: The model identified upcoming ophthalmopathy a median approximately 6.5 months ahead of onset. Most thyroid clonotypes expanded above 0.001 were also detected in blood.

The chain carries TRBV2 and TRBJ2-3; 12 bases agree with TRBD2. This receptor was obtained from a woman aged 18-29 years with Graves' hyperthyroidism. The sequenced sample consisted of blood. CDR3 residues: CASSGLAGVADTQYF. Here the CDR3 DNA reads TGTGCCAGCAGTGGACTAGCGGGAGTGGCAGATACGCAGTATTTT.